These 16 T cell receptor beta chains originate from one sample sequenced in a study of cytomegalovirus exposure and HLA in healthy donors. The assay was immunoSEQ multiplex PCR, and TCRdb's table has in-frame clones only and misses some. The sample shows roughly 270,000 clones, approximately 87% of them seen only once. Input material: PBMCs. Every receptor here comes from a woman in her late teens or twenties in good health and CMV-seronegative.

The rearrangement links TRBV7-3 to TRBJ2-5, with TRBD2 as a possible D gene (6 bases). This CDR3 contains 14 residues. The germline V gene encodes CDR1 SGHTA and CDR2 FQGTGA. V gave up 2 bases and J gave up 7 bases, with 14 bases separating them. DNA of the CDR3: TGTGCCAGCAGCTTAGGGCCACCCGGGGGGACCCAGTACTTC. It is translated as CASSLGPPGGTQYF.

This clone was detected a few times. This rearrangement joins TRBV19 to TRBJ2-1, with D possibly matching TRBD2 (5 bases). CDR3 size: 13 residues. V lost 7 bases, J lost 1 base, and 8 bases lay in between. The germline V gene encodes CDR1 LNHDA and CDR2 SQIVND (reference sequence). The CDR3 is CASKTGSYNEQFF. CDR3 in DNA: TGTGCCAGTAAGACGGGGTCCTACAATGAGCAGTTCTTC. Together with reference TRBV19 and TRBJ2-1, the CDR3 gives the full variable domain: DGGITQSPKYLFRKEGQNVTLSCEQNLNHDAMYWYRQDPGQGLRLIYYSQIVNDFQKGDIAEGYSVSREKKESFPLTVTSAQKNPTAFYLCASKTGSYNEQFFGPGTRLTVL.

The rearrangement uses TRBV6-5 and TRBJ1-1; 7 bases line up with TRBD1. The CDR3 loop spans 15 amino acids. The ends lost 1 base at V and 3 bases at J; junction bases unmatched: 5. Germline V gene sequence: CDR1 MNHEY, CDR2 SVGAGI. The CDR3 DNA reads TGTGCCAGCAGTTACTGGACAGGAACCTACACTGAAGCTTTCTTT. Translation: CASSYWTGTYTEAFF.

The rearrangement joins TRBV7-2 to TRBJ2-3, with 12 bases that match TRBD2. The V gene's germline CDR1 is SGHTA and CDR2 FQGNSA. J was trimmed by 0 bases and V by 5 bases; bases with no gene match: 9. The CDR3 is made up of 18 amino acids. The CDR3 here is CASSTSGTSGPSTDTQYF. The CDR3 DNA reads as TGTGCCAGCAGCACATCCGGGACTAGCGGGCCCAGCACAGATACGCAGTATTTT.

The chain recombines TRBV27 with TRBJ2-4; possible D gene TRBD2, 6 bases. V lost 6 bases to trimming and J lost 1 base, with 16 bases between them. The germline gives CDR1 MNHEY, CDR2 SMNVEV (reference sequence). The CDR3 contains 16 residues. CDR3 coding DNA: TGTGCCAGCAGAGAACTGGGGGGTCTCGCCAAAAACATTCAGTACTTC. It is translated as CASRELGGLAKNIQYF.

This chain joins TRBV6-5 and TRBJ2-1; a weak D match, TRBD2 (6 bases). V lost 3 bases to trimming and J lost 8 bases, with 17 bases between them. Germline V gives CDR1 MNHEY, CDR2 SVGAGI. The CDR3 length is 15 residues. As DNA, the CDR3 is TGTGCCAGCAGTTATTACGGCGGCGGGACCGATGAGCAGTTCTTC. It encodes CASSYYGGGTDEQFF.

CDR3 DNA: TGTGCCAGCGGGAGGGACACACGCTATGGCTACACCTTC. Translation: CASGRDTRYGYTF. This chain uses TRBV28 with TRBJ1-2; D is perhaps TRBD1 (6 bases). The CDR3 has 13 residues. The V gene's germline CDR1 is MDHEN and CDR2 SYDVKM. Deletions cut 8 bases from V and 4 bases from J, with 14 bases between.

This clone showed up just once. V usage is TRBV28 and J usage is TRBJ2-3; TRBD1 aligns across 10 bases. CDR3 size: 15 residues. V was clipped by 6 bases and J by 5 bases; unmatched bases: 8. Looked up from germline, CDR1 is MDHEN and CDR2 is SYDVKM. CDR3 nucleotide sequence: TGTGCCAGCAGGCCTTCGGGACAGGGGAGAGATACGCAGTATTTT. Encoded protein: CASRPSGQGRDTQYF.

This chain uses TRBV2 with TRBJ1-6, with TRBD1 matching over 9 bases. Germline assignment: CDR1 SNHLY and CDR2 FYNNEI. V gave up 8 bases and J gave up 1 base; unmatched junction bases: 6. The CDR3 covers 16 residues. The CDR3 DNA is TGTGCCAGCGACGGGACAGGGAATTCCTATAATTCACCCCTCCACTTT. Its translation is CASDGTGNSYNSPLHF.

J is TRBJ1-5 and V is TRBV7-8; 7 nucleotides match TRBD1. CDR3 length: 16 amino acids. V shed 5 bases, J shed 2 bases, and the junction held 9 bases outside the gene matches. Germline values: CDR1 SGHVS, CDR2 FQNEAQ. The CDR3 DNA reads TGTGCCAGCAGCCCGGTCCAGGGGGGACGCAATCAGCCCCAGCATTTT. This codes for CASSPVQGGRNQPQHF.

V is TRBV2 and J is TRBJ2-7; D perhaps matches TRBD2 (5 bases). Germline loops: CDR1 SNHLY, CDR2 FYNNEI. Between the trimmed V and J ends, which lost 6 bases and 4 bases, there was a span of 13 bases. The CDR3 spans 13 residues. The CDR3 is CASREDFPYEQYF. The CDR3 bases are TGTGCCAGCAGAGAGGACTTCCCATACGAGCAGTACTTC. Full variable domain (outside the CDR3, taken from reference TRBV2 and TRBJ2-7): EPEVTQTPSHQVTQMGQEVILRCVPISNHLYFYWYRQILGQKVEFLVSFYNNEISEKSEIFDDQFSVERPDGSNFTLKIRSTKLEDSAMYFCASREDFPYEQYFGPGTRLTVT.

The J gene is TRBJ1-2, the V gene TRBV28, with 10 bases aligning to TRBD1. The germline CDR1 and CDR2 sequences are MDHEN and SYDVKM. The CDR3 runs 16 residues. With V trimmed by 5 bases and J by 8 bases, 14 bases remained unmatched. CDR3 sequence (DNA): TGTGCCAGCAGTACCCTCAGGACAGGGGGTGTAGGCGGCTACACCTTC. Encoded protein: CASSTLRTGGVGGYTF.

The chain is built from TRBV29-1 and TRBJ2-1, with 8 nucleotides matching TRBD2. The J segment lost 0 bases and the V segment lost 6 bases, leaving 7 bases of the junction unmatched. Per germline, CDR1 SQVTM and CDR2 ANQGSEA. The CDR3 has 15 residues. CDR3 coding DNA: TGCAGCGTGACCTGGGGACTAGTCTCCTACAATGAGCAGTTCTTC. Translating it yields CSVTWGLVSYNEQFF.

A single count supports this clone. The chain uses TRBV11-3 and TRBJ2-3, with 9 bases matching TRBD2. CDR3 length: 15 amino acids. Germline V CDR1 and CDR2: SGHNT, YENEEA. V was clipped by 1 base and J by 6 bases; unmatched bases: 5. The CDR3, as DNA: TGTGCCAGCAGCTTAGGAATAGCGGGAGTCGATACGCAGTATTTT. It codes for CASSLGIAGVDTQYF. The full variable domain, completed using reference TRBV11-3 and TRBJ2-3, is EAGVVQSPRYKIIEKKQPVAFWCNPISGHNTLYWYLQNLGQGPELLIRYENEEAVDDSQLPKDRFSAERLKGVDSTLKIQPAELGDSAVYLCASSLGIAGVDTQYFGPGTRLTVL.

The rearrangement uses TRBV27 and TRBJ2-4; tentative D call: TRBD2 (6 bases). The CDR3 is made up of 13 amino acids. The germline V and J ends were trimmed by 6 bases and 4 bases, with 10 bases remaining between them. Germline assignment: CDR1 MNHEY and CDR2 SMNVEV (reference sequence). CDR3 in amino acids: CASSGGVKNIQYF. CDR3 nucleotides: TGTGCCAGCAGCGGGGGAGTTAAAAACATTCAGTACTTC.

The rearrangement links TRBV13 to TRBJ1-2, with 9 bases lining up with TRBD1. The CDR3 is 14 amino acids. The V gene's germline CDR1 is PRHDT and CDR2 FYEKMQ (reference sequence). V lost 8 bases and J lost 8; bases outside the gene matches: 12. The CDR3 coding sequence is TGTGCCAGCGACCAGGGACAGGGACTCGCCGGCTACACCTTC. This translates into CASDQGQGLAGYTF. Supplemented by reference TRBV13 and TRBJ1-2, the full variable domain reads AAGVIQSPRHLIKEKRETATLKCYPIPRHDTVYWYQQGPGQDPQFLISFYEKMQSDKGSIPDRFSAQQFSDYHSELNMSSLELGDSALYFCASDQGQGLAGYTFGSGTRLTVV.